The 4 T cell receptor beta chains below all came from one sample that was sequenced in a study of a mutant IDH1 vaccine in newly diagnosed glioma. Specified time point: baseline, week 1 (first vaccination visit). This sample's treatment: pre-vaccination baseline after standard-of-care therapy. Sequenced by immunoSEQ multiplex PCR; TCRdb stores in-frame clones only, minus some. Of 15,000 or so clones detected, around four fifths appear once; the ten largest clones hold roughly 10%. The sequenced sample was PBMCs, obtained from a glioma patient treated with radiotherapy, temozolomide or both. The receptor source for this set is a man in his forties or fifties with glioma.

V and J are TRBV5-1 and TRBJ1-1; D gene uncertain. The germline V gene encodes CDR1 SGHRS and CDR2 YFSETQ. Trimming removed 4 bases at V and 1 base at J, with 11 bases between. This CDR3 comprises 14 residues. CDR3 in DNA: TGCGCCAGCAGCCCTTCTATGGGGAACACTGAAGCTTTCTTT. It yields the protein CASSPSMGNTEAFF.

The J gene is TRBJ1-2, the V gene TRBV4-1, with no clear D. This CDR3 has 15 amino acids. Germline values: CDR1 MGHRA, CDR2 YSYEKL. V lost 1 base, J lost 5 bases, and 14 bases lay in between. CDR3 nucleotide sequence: TGCGCCAGCAGCCAAGGGGCAGTGGTATCGTATGGCTACACCTTC. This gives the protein CASSQGAVVSYGYTF.

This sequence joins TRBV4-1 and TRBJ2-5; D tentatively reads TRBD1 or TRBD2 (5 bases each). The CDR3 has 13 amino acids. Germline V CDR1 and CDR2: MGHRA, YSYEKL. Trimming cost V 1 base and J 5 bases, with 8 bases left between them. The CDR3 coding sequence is TGCGCCAGCAGCCAAGGAGGGACGGAGACCCAGTACTTC. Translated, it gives CASSQGGTETQYF.

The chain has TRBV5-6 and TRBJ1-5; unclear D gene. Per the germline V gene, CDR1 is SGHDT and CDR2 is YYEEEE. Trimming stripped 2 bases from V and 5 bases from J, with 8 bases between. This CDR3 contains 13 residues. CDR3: CASSFDADQPQHF. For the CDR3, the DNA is TGTGCCAGCAGCTTTGATGCCGATCAGCCCCAGCATTTT.